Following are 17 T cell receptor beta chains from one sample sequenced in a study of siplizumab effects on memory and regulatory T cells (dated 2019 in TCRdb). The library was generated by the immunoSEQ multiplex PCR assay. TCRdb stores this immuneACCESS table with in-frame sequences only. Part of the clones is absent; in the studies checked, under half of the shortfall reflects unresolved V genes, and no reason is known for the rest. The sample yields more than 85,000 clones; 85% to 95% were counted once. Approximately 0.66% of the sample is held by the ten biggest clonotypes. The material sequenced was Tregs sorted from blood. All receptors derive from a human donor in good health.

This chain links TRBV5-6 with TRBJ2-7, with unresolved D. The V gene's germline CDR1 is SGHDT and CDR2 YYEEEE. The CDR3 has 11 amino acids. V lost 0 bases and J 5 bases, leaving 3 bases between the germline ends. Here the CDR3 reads CASSLVDEQYF. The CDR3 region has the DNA TGTGCCAGCAGCTTGGTCGACGAGCAGTACTTC. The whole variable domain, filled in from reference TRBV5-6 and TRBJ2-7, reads DAGVTQSPTHLIKTRGQQVTLRCSPKSGHDTVSWYQQALGQGPQFIFQYYEEEERQRGNFPDRFSGHQFPNYSSELNVNALLLGDSALYLCASSLVDEQYFGPGTRLTVT.

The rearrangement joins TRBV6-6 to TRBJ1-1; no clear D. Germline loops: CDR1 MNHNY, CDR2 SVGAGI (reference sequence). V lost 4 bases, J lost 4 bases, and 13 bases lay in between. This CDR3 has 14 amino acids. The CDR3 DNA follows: TGTGCCAGCAGTTCCTACTTTGGGGTCACTGAAGCTTTCTTT. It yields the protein CASSSYFGVTEAFF.

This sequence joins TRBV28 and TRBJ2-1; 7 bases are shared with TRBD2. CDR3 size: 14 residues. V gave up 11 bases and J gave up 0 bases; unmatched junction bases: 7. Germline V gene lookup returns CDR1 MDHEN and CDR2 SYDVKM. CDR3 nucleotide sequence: TGTGCCGGAGGGACTATTAGCTCCTACAATGAGCAGTTCTTC. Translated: CAGGTISSYNEQFF.

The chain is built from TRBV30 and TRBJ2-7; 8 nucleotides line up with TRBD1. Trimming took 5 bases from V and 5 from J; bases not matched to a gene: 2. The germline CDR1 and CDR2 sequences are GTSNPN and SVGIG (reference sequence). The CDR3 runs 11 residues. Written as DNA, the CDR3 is TGTGCCTGGGGACAGGGAAACGAGCAGTACTTC. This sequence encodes CAWGQGNEQYF.

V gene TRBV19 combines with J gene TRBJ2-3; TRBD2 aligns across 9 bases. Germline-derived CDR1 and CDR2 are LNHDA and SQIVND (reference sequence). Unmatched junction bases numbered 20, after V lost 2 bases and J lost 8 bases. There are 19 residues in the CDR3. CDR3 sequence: CASSIRFGIRAGGIGTQYF. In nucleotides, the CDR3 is TGTGCCAGTAGTATAAGGTTTGGCATCCGAGCGGGAGGAATCGGTACGCAGTATTTT.

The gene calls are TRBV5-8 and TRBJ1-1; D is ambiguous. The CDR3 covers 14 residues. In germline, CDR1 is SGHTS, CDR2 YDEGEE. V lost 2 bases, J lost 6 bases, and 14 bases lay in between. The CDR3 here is CASSFGAGSAEAFF. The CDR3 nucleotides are TGTGCCAGCAGCTTCGGCGCGGGGAGTGCTGAAGCTTTCTTT.

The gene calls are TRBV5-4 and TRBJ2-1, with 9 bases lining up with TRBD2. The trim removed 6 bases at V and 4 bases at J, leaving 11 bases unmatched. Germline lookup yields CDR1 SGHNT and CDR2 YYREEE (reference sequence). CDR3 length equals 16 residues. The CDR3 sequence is CASTLKGAGGYNEQFF. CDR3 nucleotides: TGTGCCAGCACCCTCAAGGGAGCGGGAGGTTACAATGAGCAGTTCTTC.

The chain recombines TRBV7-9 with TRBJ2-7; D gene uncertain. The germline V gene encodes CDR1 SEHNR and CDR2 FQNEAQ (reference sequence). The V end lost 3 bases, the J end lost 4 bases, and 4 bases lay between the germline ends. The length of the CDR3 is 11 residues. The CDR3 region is CASSLKYEQYF. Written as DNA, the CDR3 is TGTGCCAGCAGCTTGAAATACGAGCAGTACTTC.

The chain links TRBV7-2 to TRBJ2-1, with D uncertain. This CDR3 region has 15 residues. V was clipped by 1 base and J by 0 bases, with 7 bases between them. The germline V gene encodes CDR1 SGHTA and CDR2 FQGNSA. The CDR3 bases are TGTGCCAGCAGCTTAGATCCAGCCTCCTACAATGAGCAGTTCTTC. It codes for CASSLDPASYNEQFF.

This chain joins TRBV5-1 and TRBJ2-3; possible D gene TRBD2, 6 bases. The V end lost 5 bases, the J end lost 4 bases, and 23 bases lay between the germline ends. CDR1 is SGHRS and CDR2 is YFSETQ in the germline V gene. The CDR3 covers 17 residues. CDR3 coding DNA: TGCGCCAGCAGGGTCGGGAGTTTATCACGGTATTCAGATACGCAGTATTTT. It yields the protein CASRVGSLSRYSDTQYF.

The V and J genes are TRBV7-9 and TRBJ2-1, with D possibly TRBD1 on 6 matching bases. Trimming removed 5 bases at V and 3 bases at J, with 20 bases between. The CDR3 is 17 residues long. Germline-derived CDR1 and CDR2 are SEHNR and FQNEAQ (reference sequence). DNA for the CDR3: TGTGCCAGCAGCCTACCCCCCCAGGGGCCCAGCTACAATGAGCAGTTCTTC. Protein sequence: CASSLPPQGPSYNEQFF.

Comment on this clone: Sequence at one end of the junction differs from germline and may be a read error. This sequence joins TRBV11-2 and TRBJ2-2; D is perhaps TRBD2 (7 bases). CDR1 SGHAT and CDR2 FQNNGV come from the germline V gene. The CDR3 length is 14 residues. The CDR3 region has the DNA TGTGCCAGCAGCTTAACAAACTCGAGGGGGGGGCTGTTTTTT. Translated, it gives CASSLTNSRGGLFF.

CDR3 residues: CSVVIRASGNEQFF. The CDR3, as DNA: TGCAGCGTTGTTATAAGGGCGTCGGGCAATGAGCAGTTCTTC. The chain couples TRBV29-1 to TRBJ2-1, with D hard to call. V gave up 4 bases and J gave up 6 bases, with 16 bases separating them. The CDR3 totals 14 residues. Germline V gene lookup returns CDR1 SQVTM and CDR2 ANQGSEA.

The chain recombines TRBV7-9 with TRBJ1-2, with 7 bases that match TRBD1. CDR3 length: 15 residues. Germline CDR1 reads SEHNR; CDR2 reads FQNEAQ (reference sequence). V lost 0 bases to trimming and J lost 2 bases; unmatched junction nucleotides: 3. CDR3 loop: CASSLAADRNYGYTF. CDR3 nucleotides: TGTGCCAGCAGCTTAGCGGCGGACAGGAACTATGGCTACACCTTC.

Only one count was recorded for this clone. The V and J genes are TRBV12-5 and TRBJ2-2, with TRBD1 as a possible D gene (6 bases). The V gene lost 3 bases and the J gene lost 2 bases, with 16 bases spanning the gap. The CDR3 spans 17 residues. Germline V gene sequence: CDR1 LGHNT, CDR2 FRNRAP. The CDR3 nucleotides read TGTGCTAGTGGTTTATACAGGGAAGGGACAAACACCGGGGAGCTGTTTTTT. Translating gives CASGLYREGTNTGELFF.

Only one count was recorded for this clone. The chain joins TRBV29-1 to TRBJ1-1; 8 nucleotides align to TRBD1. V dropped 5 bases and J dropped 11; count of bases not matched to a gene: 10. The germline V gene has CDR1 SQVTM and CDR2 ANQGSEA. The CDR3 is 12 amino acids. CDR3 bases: TGCAGCGTTCGGGACAGGCGGAGTGGGGCTTTCTTT. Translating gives CSVRDRRSGAFF.

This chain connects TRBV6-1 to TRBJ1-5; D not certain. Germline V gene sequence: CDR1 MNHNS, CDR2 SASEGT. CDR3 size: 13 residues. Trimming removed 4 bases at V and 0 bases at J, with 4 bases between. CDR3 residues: CASSGYSNQPQHF. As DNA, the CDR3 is TGTGCCAGCAGTGGATATAGCAATCAGCCCCAGCATTTT.